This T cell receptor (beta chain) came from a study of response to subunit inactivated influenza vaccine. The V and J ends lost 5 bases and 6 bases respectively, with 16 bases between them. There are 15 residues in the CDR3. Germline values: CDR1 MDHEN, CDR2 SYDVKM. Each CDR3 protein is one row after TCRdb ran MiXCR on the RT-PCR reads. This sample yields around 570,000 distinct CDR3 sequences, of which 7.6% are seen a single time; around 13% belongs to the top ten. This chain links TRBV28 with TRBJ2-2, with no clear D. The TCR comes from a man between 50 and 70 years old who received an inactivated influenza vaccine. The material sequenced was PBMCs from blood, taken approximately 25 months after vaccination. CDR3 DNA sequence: TGTGCCAGCAGTCTCCGGACCAGAGGAGCCGGGGAGCTGTTTTTT. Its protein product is CASSLRTRGAGELFF.